The 18 T cell receptor beta chains reported below all come from one sample, sequenced in a study of blood T cell repertoires in COVID-19. Sequencing was performed with immunoSEQ multiplex PCR; in TCRdb, only in-frame clones are kept and a portion is missing. The profile covers about 160,000 clones, with about 85% appearing a single time and about 3.3% taken by the ten largest. Sequencing used peripheral blood. The receptor source for this set is a human donor with acute or convalescent COVID-19. The donor label of this sample is uncertain.

The chain links TRBV11-2 to TRBJ1-2; tentatively, D is TRBD1 (6 bases). This CDR3 spans 15 amino acids. The V gene's germline CDR1 is SGHAT and CDR2 FQNNGV. Trimming left V 8 bases short and J 5 bases short, with 21 bases between. CDR3 region: CASLGGRNNKYGYTF. CDR3 nucleotides: TGTGCCAGCTTGGGGGGGCGAAATAATAAGTATGGCTACACCTTC.

The chain has TRBV10-3 and TRBJ1-5; the D is unclear. Trimming stripped 10 bases from V and 1 base from J, with 14 bases between. Per the germline V gene, CDR1 is ENHRY and CDR2 is SYGVKD. This CDR3 region has 14 residues. CDR3 nucleotides: TGTGCCACCAGCCCGGGAGTGAGCAATCAGCCCCAGCATTTT. Protein product: CATSPGVSNQPQHF.

The CDR3 sequence: CASSYETSNYEQYF. CDR3 sequence (DNA): TGTGCCAGCAGCTACGAGACTAGTAACTACGAGCAGTACTTC. The chain uses TRBV3-1 (or the pseudogene TRBV3-2) and TRBJ2-7, with a tentative D call TRBD2 (6 bases). Trimming left V 5 bases short and J 3 bases short, with 14 bases between. This CDR3 comprises 14 residues. The germline gives CDR1 LGHDT, CDR2 YNNKEL (reference sequence).

This sequence joins TRBV28 and TRBJ1-2; D is perhaps TRBD1 (5 bases). V dropped 3 bases and J dropped 8 bases, with 13 bases sitting between them. In germline, CDR1 is MDHEN, CDR2 SYDVKM. The CDR3 is 13 residues long. DNA of the CDR3: TGTGCCAGCAGTTTGCGGGCAGGGAGGGGCTACACCTTC. The encoded protein is CASSLRAGRGYTF.

This clone was observed a single time. The chain joins TRBV5-1 to TRBJ2-3; 12 nucleotides agree with TRBD2. The CDR3 loop spans 17 amino acids. CDR1 is SGHRS and CDR2 is YFSETQ in the germline V gene. The J segment lost 1 base and the V segment lost 4 bases, leaving 7 bases of the junction unmatched. CDR3 sequence (DNA): TGCGCCAGCAGCCCACTAGCGGGGGGACGACGCACAGATACGCAGTATTTT. Its protein is CASSPLAGGRRTDTQYF.

The rearrangement uses TRBV7-9 and TRBJ1-2; no definite D call. This CDR3 is built from 12 residues. Germline lookup yields CDR1 SEHNR and CDR2 FQNEAQ (reference sequence). The V and J ends lost 4 bases and 6 bases respectively, with 9 bases between them. CDR3 sequence: CASSSPGNGYTF. The CDR3 coding sequence is TGTGCCAGCAGCTCACCCGGGAATGGCTACACCTTC.

V gene TRBV14 combines with J gene TRBJ2-1; no firm D call. Germline V gives CDR1 SGHDN, CDR2 FVKESK. The CDR3 has 11 residues. V shed 6 bases and J shed 9 bases, with 9 bases lying between them. The CDR3 region has the DNA TGTGCCAGCAGTGAAACCAGTGAGCAGTTCTTC. Its translation is CASSETSEQFF. Full variable domain (missing parts from reference TRBV14 and TRBJ2-1): EAGVTQFPSHSVIEKGQTVTLRCDPISGHDNLYWYRRVMGKEIKFLLHFVKESKQDESGMPNNRFLAERTGGTYSTLKVQPAELEDSGVYFCASSETSEQFFGPGTRLTVL.

The chain carries TRBV7-8 and TRBJ1-2; unclear D gene. Germline lookup yields CDR1 SGHVS and CDR2 FQNEAQ. There are 12 residues in the CDR3. V was trimmed by 5 bases and J by 8 bases, leaving 12 bases between them. The CDR3 nucleotides read TGTGCCAGCAGCGACCGAGAGGCGGGCTACACCTTC. Its protein product is CASSDREAGYTF.

This clone has just one count. The genes are TRBV19 and TRBJ1-2; D gene uncertain. CDR3 length equals 14 residues. Germline values: CDR1 LNHDA, CDR2 SQIVND (reference sequence). V was pared by 5 bases and J by 4 bases, with 14 bases between. The CDR3 loop reads CASSPTVGIYGYTF. Here the CDR3 DNA reads TGTGCCAGTAGTCCCACAGTCGGCATCTATGGCTACACCTTC.

The V gene is TRBV24-1, the J gene TRBJ2-3, with D perhaps TRBD2 (5 bases). Per germline, CDR1 KGHDR and CDR2 SFDVKD. This CDR3 comprises 15 residues. Trimming took off 9 bases at V and 3 bases at J, with 18 bases between the two ends. Here the CDR3 DNA reads TGTGCCACCGCGGCCCGGGGAACCACGACAGATACGCAGTATTTT. Translation: CATAARGTTTDTQYF.

The J gene is TRBJ2-7, the V gene TRBV3-1 (or the pseudogene TRBV3-2), with D uncertain. Trimming removed 0 bases from V and 6 bases from J, with 9 bases in between. Germline values: CDR1 LGHDT, CDR2 YNNKEL (reference sequence). The CDR3 sequence is 13 residues long. The CDR3 loop reads CASSQDRRGEQYF. CDR3 in DNA: TGTGCCAGCAGCCAAGATCGCCGAGGCGAGCAGTACTTC.

This sequence joins TRBV7-8 and TRBJ2-2; possibly TRBD2 for D (5 bases). V was pared by 1 base and J by 7 bases, with 13 bases between. Germline V gene sequence: CDR1 SGHVS, CDR2 FQNEAQ. The CDR3 contains 15 residues. CDR3 region: CASSLDPSFGGELFF. The CDR3 DNA reads as TGTGCCAGCAGCTTAGATCCTAGCTTTGGCGGGGAGCTGTTTTTT.

V and J are TRBV5-6 and TRBJ2-7; a weak D match, TRBD1 (5 bases). This CDR3 comprises 14 residues. The V gene's germline CDR1 is SGHDT and CDR2 YYEEEE. V lost 3 bases and J lost 0, with 10 bases in between. The CDR3 loop is CASSWGVRSYEQYF. DNA for the CDR3: TGTGCCAGCAGCTGGGGCGTTCGCTCCTACGAGCAGTACTTC.

The chain employs TRBV5-4 and TRBJ1-2; D is unresolved. V was trimmed by 1 base and J by 4 bases, leaving 11 bases between them. CDR1 is SGHNT, CDR2 YYREEE, per germline (reference sequence). CDR3 length: 14 amino acids. The DNA of the CDR3 is TGTGCCAGCAGCTTGTTGCCCTCAGTCTATGGCTACACCTTC. Translation gives CASSLLPSVYGYTF.

The chain joins TRBV10-3 to TRBJ2-2; the match to TRBD1 covers 7 bases. This CDR3 has 14 residues. Germline V CDR1 and CDR2: ENHRY, SYGVKD. With V trimmed by 4 bases and J by 1 base, 0 bases remained unmatched. The CDR3, as DNA: TGTGCCATCAGTGGGGACAGGAACACCGGGGAGCTGTTTTTT. This encodes CAISGDRNTGELFF.

The chain is built from TRBV30 and TRBJ1-3; the D is unclear. CDR1 is GTSNPN and CDR2 is SVGIG in the germline V gene (reference sequence). Trimming cost V 0 bases and J 2 bases, with 8 bases left between them. This CDR3 is 14 amino acids long. DNA for the CDR3: TGTGCCTGGAGTGTTGGAGGGCCTGGAAACACCATATATTTT. This gives the protein CAWSVGGPGNTIYF.

The chain combines TRBV10-2 with TRBJ2-1, with 7 bases fitting TRBD1. This CDR3 contains 17 residues. Per germline, CDR1 WSHSY and CDR2 SAAADI. V lost 6 bases, J lost 0 bases, and 11 bases stayed unmatched. In DNA, the CDR3 is TGCGCCAGCAGCTTATTACAGGGGACGAGCTCCTACAATGAGCAGTTCTTC. Translated, it gives CASSLLQGTSSYNEQFF.

The chain couples TRBV6-5 to TRBJ1-1; D call uncertain. The germline CDR1 and CDR2 sequences are MNHEY and SVGAGI. The V end lost 7 bases, the J end lost 5 bases, and 14 bases lay between the germline ends. There are 13 residues in the CDR3. CDR3 protein: CASTQQLFTEAFF. The CDR3 DNA reads TGTGCCAGCACCCAACAGCTGTTTACTGAAGCTTTCTTT.